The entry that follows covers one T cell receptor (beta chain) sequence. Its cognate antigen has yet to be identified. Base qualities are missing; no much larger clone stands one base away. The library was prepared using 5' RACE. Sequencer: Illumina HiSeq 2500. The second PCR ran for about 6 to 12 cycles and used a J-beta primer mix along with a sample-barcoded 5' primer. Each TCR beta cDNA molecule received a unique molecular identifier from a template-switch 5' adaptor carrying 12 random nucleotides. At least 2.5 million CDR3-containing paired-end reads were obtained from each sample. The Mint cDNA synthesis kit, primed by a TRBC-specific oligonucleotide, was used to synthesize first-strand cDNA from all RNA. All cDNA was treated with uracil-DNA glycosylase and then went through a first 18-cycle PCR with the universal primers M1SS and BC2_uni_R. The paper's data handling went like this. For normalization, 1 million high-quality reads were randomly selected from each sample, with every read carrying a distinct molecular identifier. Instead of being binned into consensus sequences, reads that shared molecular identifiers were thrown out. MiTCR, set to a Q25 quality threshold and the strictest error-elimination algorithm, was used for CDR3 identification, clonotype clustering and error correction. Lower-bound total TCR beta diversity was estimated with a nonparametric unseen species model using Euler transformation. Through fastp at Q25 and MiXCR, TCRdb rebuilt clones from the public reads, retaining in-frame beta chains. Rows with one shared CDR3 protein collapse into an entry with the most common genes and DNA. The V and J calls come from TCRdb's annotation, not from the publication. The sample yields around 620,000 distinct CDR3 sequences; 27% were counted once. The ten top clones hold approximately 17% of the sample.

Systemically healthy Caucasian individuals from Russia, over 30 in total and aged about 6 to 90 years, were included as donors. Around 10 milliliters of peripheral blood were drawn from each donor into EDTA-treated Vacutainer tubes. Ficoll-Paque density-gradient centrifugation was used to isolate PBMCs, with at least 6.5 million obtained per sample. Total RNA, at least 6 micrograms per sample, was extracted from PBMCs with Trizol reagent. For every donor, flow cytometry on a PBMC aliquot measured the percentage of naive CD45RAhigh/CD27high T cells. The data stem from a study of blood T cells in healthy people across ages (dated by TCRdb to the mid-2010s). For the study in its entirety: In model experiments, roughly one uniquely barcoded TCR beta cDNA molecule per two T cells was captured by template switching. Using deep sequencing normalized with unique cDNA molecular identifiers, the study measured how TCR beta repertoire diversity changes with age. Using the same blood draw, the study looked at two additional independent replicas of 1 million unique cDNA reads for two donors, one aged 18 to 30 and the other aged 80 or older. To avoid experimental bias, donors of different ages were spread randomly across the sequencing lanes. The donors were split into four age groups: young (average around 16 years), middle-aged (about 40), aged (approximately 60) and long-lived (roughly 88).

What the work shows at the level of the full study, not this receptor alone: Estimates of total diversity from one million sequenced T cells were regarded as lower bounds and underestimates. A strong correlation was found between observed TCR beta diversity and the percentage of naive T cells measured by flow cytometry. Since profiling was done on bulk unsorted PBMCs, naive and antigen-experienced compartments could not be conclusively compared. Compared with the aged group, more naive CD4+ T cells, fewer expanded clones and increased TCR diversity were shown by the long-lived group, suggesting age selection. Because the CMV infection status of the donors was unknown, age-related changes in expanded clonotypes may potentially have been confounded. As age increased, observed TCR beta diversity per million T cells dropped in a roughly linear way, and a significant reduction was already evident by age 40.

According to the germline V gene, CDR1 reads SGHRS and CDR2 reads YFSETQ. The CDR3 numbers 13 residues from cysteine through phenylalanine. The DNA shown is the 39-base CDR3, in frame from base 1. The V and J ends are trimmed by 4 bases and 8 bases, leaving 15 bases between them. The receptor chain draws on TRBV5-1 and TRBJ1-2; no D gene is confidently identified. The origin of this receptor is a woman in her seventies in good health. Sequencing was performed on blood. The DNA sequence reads TGCGCCAGCAGCGCCGGTCCGGATCGGGGCTACACCTTC. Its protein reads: CASSAGPDRGYTF.